This T cell receptor beta chain derives from a study of T cells in Graves' hyperthyroidism and ophthalmopathy. Amplification yielded TCR beta CDR3 regions, with RNA transcripts as the source. A first-round RT-PCR of the TCR CDR3 used the HTBI primer set. TCRdb re-analysed the multiplex PCR reads in MiXCR, keeping a single row per CDR3 protein. The sample records hundreds of thousands of distinct CDR3 sequences, approximately 15% being singletons. CDR3 length equals 12 residues. Trimming left V 7 bases short and J 0 bases short, with 7 bases between. Germline V gene data show CDR1 as LNHDA and CDR2 as SQIVND (reference sequence).

The chain carries TRBV19 and TRBJ2-7, with no clear D. This receptor was identified in a woman aged 18-30 years with Graves' hyperthyroidism. Sequencing was carried out using blood. For the CDR3, the DNA is TGTGCCAGTAAAGCCCTCTCCTACGAGCAGTACTTC. Protein sequence: CASKALSYEQYF.